This entry features one T cell receptor (beta chain) sequence. Participants classified as exposed had met a COVID-19 case within 2 weeks before study entry. This record comes from a study of blood T cell repertoires in COVID-19. The wider study: The cDNA or gDNA used as material had been derived from T cells, B-cell-depleted T cells, or PBMCs.

CDR1 is SGHTA and CDR2 is FQGTGA in the germline V gene. With 0 bases clipped from V and 0 bases from J, the junction kept 6 bases outside the gene matches. The CDR3 extends over 17 amino acids. Per the original methods: Amplifying reference gene primers gave estimates of nucleated cell counts. Using immunoSEQ multiplex PCR, the repertoire was profiled, and TCRdb retains in-frame clones only, with some absent. Clone size and the V and J calls come from that table; the DNA yielded D and trimming. The repertoire includes around 320,000 clones, more than 90% of them detected once, and roughly 3.9% sits in the top ten.

V and J are TRBV7-3 and TRBJ2-3, with TRBD1 matching 7 bases. The TCR comes from a woman aged 25 to 39 who had been exposed to COVID-19. The sequencing sample was made of PBMCs or T cells enriched from blood (not recorded which). For the CDR3, the DNA is TGTGCCAGCAGCTTAACTCCGGGACAGCTTAGCACAGATACGCAGTATTTT. Protein: CASSLTPGQLSTDTQYF.